Each of the 10 T cell receptor beta chains below was sequenced from the same sample in a study of T cells in localized non-small cell lung cancer. Clones were read by immunoSEQ multiplex PCR, and TCRdb kept only the in-frame ones, dropping some. The profile shows around 78,000 clones, approximately 80% of them singletons. The sequencing here drew on peripheral blood, taken before any cancer treatment. The receptor source for this set is a female donor over 55 with stage I lung adenocarcinoma.

This clone was found once. This chain joins TRBV7-2 and TRBJ1-2; the D is unclear. This CDR3 spans 13 amino acids. V lost 5 bases to trimming and J lost 4 bases, with 11 bases between them. Germline V lookup: CDR1 SGHTA, CDR2 FQGNSA. CDR3: CASSLDGRYGYTF. In nucleotides, the CDR3 is TGTGCCAGCAGCCTCGACGGTCGCTATGGCTACACCTTC. Looking up the rest from reference TRBV7-2 and TRBJ1-2 gives the full variable domain: GAGVSQSPSNKVTEKGKDVELRCDPISGHTALYWYRQSLGQGLEFLIYFQGNSAPDKSGLPSDRFSAERTGGSVSTLTIQRTQQEDSAVYLCASSLDGRYGYTFGSGTRLTVV.

The chain joins TRBV30 to TRBJ1-1; D ambiguous. The V gene lost 4 bases and the J gene lost 1 base, with 10 bases spanning the gap. CDR1 is GTSNPN, CDR2 SVGIG, per germline (reference sequence). The CDR3 length is 13 residues. The CDR3 nucleotides read TGTGCCTGGAACCGTGCGGGGAACACTGAAGCTTTCTTT. Its translation is CAWNRAGNTEAFF.

The V and J genes are TRBV4-2 and TRBJ2-2, with TRBD1 identical over 11 bases. This CDR3 has 21 amino acids. Per the germline V gene, CDR1 is LGHNA and CDR2 is YNFKEQ. J lost 0 bases, V lost 4 bases, and 16 bases had no gene match. CDR3 residues: CASSRTVRDRGTTANTGELFF. CDR3 bases: TGTGCCAGCAGCCGAACCGTGAGGGACAGGGGGACTACCGCGAACACCGGGGAGCTGTTTTTT.

The J gene is TRBJ1-2, the V gene TRBV6-1; 9 nucleotides line up with TRBD1. The V and J ends lost 6 bases and 5 bases, in that order; junction bases with no gene match: 7. The germline V gene encodes CDR1 MNHNS and CDR2 SASEGT. The CDR3 runs to 14 residues. CDR3 in DNA: TGTGCCAGCAGCCCGGACAGGGGATGGTATGGCTACACCTTC. It encodes CASSPDRGWYGYTF.

The chain links TRBV5-1 to TRBJ2-4, with D uncertain. In germline, CDR1 is SGHRS, CDR2 YFSETQ. The CDR3 consists of 12 residues. With 5 bases removed from V and 5 bases from J, the gap between germline ends came to 8 bases. CDR3 nucleotide sequence: TGCGCCAGCAGTATGGACGAAAACATTCAGTACTTC. Translating it yields CASSMDENIQYF.

This clone appeared a few times. V is TRBV29-1 and J is TRBJ1-2, with a possible D match to TRBD1 (5 bases). Germline assignment: CDR1 SQVTM and CDR2 ANQGSEA. Trimming took off 1 base at V and 5 bases at J, with 11 bases between the two ends. The CDR3 extends over 13 amino acids. This chain's CDR3 is CSVEARVSYGYTF. DNA for the CDR3: TGCAGCGTTGAAGCCAGGGTGTCGTATGGCTACACCTTC.

The rearrangement uses TRBV7-3 and TRBJ2-7; tentative D call: TRBD2 (6 bases). This CDR3 comprises 13 residues. Germline values: CDR1 SGHTA, CDR2 FQGTGA. Trimming took 3 bases from V and 3 from J, leaving 9 bases between them. CDR3 in amino acids: CASSFGTGYEQYF. CDR3 bases: TGTGCCAGCAGCTTCGGGACTGGCTACGAGCAGTACTTC. Drawing the rest from reference TRBV7-3 and TRBJ2-7, the complete variable domain is GAGVSQTPSNKVTEKGKYVELRCDPISGHTALYWYRQSLGQGPEFLIYFQGTGAADDSGLPNDRFFAVRPEGSVSTLKIQRTERGDSAVYLCASSFGTGYEQYFGPGTRLTVT.

A note on this clone: This may arise from a read error, as a much more abundant clone is one base away. The rearrangement links TRBV4-2 to TRBJ1-4, with TRBD1 matching 9 bases. Per the germline V gene, CDR1 is LGHNA and CDR2 is YNFKEQ. The CDR3 runs 16 residues. The CDR3 bases are TGTGCCGGCAGCCAAGACCCCTGGACAGGGGACGAAAAACTGTTTTTT. Encoded protein: CAGSQDPWTGDEKLFF.

This sequence joins TRBV2 and TRBJ2-3; D unclear. Trimming took 6 bases from V and 0 from J, leaving 7 bases between them. Germline V lookup: CDR1 SNHLY, CDR2 FYNNEI. CDR3 length: 13 amino acids. CDR3 loop: CASRKTSTDTQYF. CDR3 coding DNA: TGTGCCAGCAGGAAGACTAGCACAGATACGCAGTATTTT.

The chain recombines TRBV19 with TRBJ1-4; D unclear. V lost 5 bases, J lost 7 bases, and 14 bases lay in between. Germline CDR1 LNHDA, CDR2 SQIVND (reference sequence). CDR3 size: 14 residues. The CDR3 protein is CASSPALMGEKLFF. CDR3 in DNA: TGTGCCAGTAGTCCAGCCCTAATGGGTGAAAAACTGTTTTTT.